Below, 6 T cell receptor beta chains from the same sample are listed, as sequenced in a study of neurological immune-mediated disorders. TCRdb re-analysed the 5' RACE reads in MiXCR, keeping a single row per CDR3 protein. Of around 130,000 distinct CDR3 sequences detected, 3% to 3.5% appear once; the ten largest clones hold 1.3%. Material: PBMCs. Receptor source: a woman aged 25 to 39 with multiple sclerosis.

The table lists this clonotype with many counts. The chain combines TRBV20-1 with TRBJ1-1, with a weak D call TRBD1 (5 bases). In germline, CDR1 is DFQATT, CDR2 SNEGSKA (reference sequence). The CDR3 loop spans 13 amino acids. The germline V and J ends were trimmed by 5 bases and 3 bases, with 13 bases remaining between them. The CDR3 region has the DNA TGCAGTGCTCCCTTCGACAGATACACTGAAGCTTTCTTT. Translation gives CSAPFDRYTEAFF.

This clonotype was recorded at least ten times. This chain links TRBV27 with TRBJ2-1; 7 nucleotides agree with TRBD2. Unmatched junction bases numbered 7, after V lost 3 bases and J lost 5 bases. Looked up from germline, CDR1 is MNHEY and CDR2 is SMNVEV (reference sequence). The CDR3 is 15 amino acids. CDR3: CASSFGGSSHNEQFF. In nucleotides, the CDR3 is TGTGCCAGCAGTTTCGGCGGGAGTAGCCACAATGAGCAGTTCTTC.

The chain employs TRBV20-1 and TRBJ1-5; D is uncertain. Trimming took 6 bases from V and 3 from J, leaving 12 bases between them. CDR1 and CDR2 (germline): DFQATT, SNEGSKA (reference sequence). This CDR3 has 13 amino acids. As DNA, the CDR3 is TGCAGTGCCCAACGACCGTACAATCAGCCCCAGCATTTT. The encoded protein is CSAQRPYNQPQHF.

This clonotype was counted at least ten times. This chain uses TRBV6-5 with TRBJ1-2; 7 positions agree with TRBD1. Germline V gene sequence: CDR1 MNHEY, CDR2 SVGAGI. V was clipped by 7 bases and J by 4 bases; unmatched bases: 6. This CDR3 comprises 13 residues. The DNA for the CDR3 is TGTGCCAGCACCACAGGGGCGGCCTATGGCTACACCTTC. This translates into CASTTGAAYGYTF.

This clonotype was recorded many times. The chain links TRBV20-1 to TRBJ2-3; 7 bases are a match to TRBD2. The length of the CDR3 is 17 residues. Germline V gives CDR1 DFQATT, CDR2 SNEGSKA (reference sequence). With 1 base clipped from V and 2 bases from J, the junction kept 12 bases outside the gene matches. The CDR3 DNA sequence: TGCAGTGCTAGAGGGTCCGGGGCTAGCGGTTACACAGATACGCAGTATTTT. It encodes CSARGSGASGYTDTQYF.

In this sample, this clonotype turned up many times. V is TRBV27 and J is TRBJ2-2; D gene uncertain. This CDR3 has 13 amino acids. In germline, CDR1 is MNHEY, CDR2 SMNVEV (reference sequence). Trimming pared 3 bases from V and 3 bases from J, leaving 5 bases between. The CDR3 loop is CASSFRDTGELFF. The CDR3 bases are TGTGCCAGCAGTTTTCGGGACACCGGGGAGCTGTTTTTT.